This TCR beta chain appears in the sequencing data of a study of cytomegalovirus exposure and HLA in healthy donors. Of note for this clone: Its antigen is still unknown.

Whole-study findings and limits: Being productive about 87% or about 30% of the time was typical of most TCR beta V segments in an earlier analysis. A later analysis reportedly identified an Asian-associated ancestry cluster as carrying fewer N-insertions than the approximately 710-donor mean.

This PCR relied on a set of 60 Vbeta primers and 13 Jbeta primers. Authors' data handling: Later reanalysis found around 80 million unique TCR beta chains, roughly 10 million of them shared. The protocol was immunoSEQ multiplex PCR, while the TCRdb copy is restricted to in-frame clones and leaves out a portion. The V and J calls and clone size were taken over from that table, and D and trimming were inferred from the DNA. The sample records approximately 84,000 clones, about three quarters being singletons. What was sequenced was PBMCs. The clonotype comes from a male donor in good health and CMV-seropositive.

The CDR3 sequence is CASSQMTQGYEQFF. CDR3 sequence (DNA): TGTGCCAGCAGCCAAATGACCCAGGGCTATGAGCAGTTCTTC. The genes are TRBV28 and TRBJ2-1, with D maybe TRBD1 (5 bases). The CDR3 consists of 14 residues. The V gene's germline CDR1 is MDHEN and CDR2 SYDVKM. The V and J ends lost 6 bases and 8 bases respectively, with 17 bases between them.